Following are 9 T cell receptor beta chains from one sample sequenced in a study of OX40 agonist ivuxolimab in advanced cancers. This table comes from immunoSEQ multiplex PCR, and its TCRdb copy is limited to in-frame clones, with some not included. This sample carries roughly 21,000 clones, more than 75% of them seen once, and the ten largest clones take about 10%. The sample in question was CD4+ or CD8+ T cells sorted from blood, obtained in a trial of the OX40 agonist ivuxolimab. The receptors originated from an adult with an advanced solid tumor such as melanoma, head and neck, liver or kidney cancer.

V usage is TRBV15 and J usage is TRBJ1-1; D perhaps matches TRBD1 (6 bases). Germline CDR1 reads LNHNV; CDR2 reads YYDKDF (reference sequence). The CDR3 runs to 13 residues. Trimming pared 7 bases from V and 4 bases from J, leaving 13 bases between. The CDR3 sequence: CATNRARGTEAFF. The CDR3 nucleotides read TGTGCCACCAACAGGGCCCGCGGCACTGAAGCTTTCTTT.

Sample share makes this clone medium-sized. V and J are TRBV23-1 and TRBJ1-2, with 8 nucleotides matching TRBD1. TRBV23-1 is classed as an ORF, of uncertain function. The CDR3 has 15 amino acids. The trim removed 4 bases at V and 3 bases at J, leaving 7 bases unmatched. CDR3 in amino acids: CASSPGQELDYGYTF. Here the CDR3 DNA reads TGCGCCAGCAGTCCGGGACAGGAACTAGACTATGGCTACACCTTC.

V and J are TRBV9 and TRBJ2-1; D unresolved. This CDR3 is 16 amino acids long. V lost 3 bases, J lost 5 bases, and 18 bases lay in between. CDR1 is SGDLS and CDR2 is YYNGEE in the germline V gene. The CDR3 sequence: CASSENTVKVDNEQFF. In nucleotides, the CDR3 is TGTGCCAGCAGCGAAAACACGGTCAAGGTAGACAATGAGCAGTTCTTC. The complete variable domain, with remaining parts taken from reference TRBV9 and TRBJ2-1, reads DSGVTQTPKHLITATGQRVTLRCSPRSGDLSVYWYQQSLDQGLQFLIQYYNGEERAKGNILERFSAQQFPDLHSELNLSSLELGDSALYFCASSENTVKVDNEQFFGPGTRLTVL.

The genes are TRBV6-5 and TRBJ2-3; 10 bases fit TRBD2. The CDR3 totals 16 residues. The germline V gene encodes CDR1 MNHEY and CDR2 SVGAGI. Trimming took 0 bases from V and 4 from J; bases not matched to a gene: 4. In nucleotides, the CDR3 is TGTGCCAGCAGTTACTCGTCGAGCGGGGGGGCAGATACGCAGTATTTT. Protein product: CASSYSSSGGADTQYF.

This sequence joins TRBV25-1 and TRBJ1-4; D gene uncertain. In germline, CDR1 is MGHDK, CDR2 SYGVNS. This CDR3 spans 15 amino acids. The V gene lost 7 bases and the J gene lost 5 bases, with 17 bases spanning the gap. The CDR3 DNA reads as TGTGCCAGCACTCCCCGGGATCTAAAGAATGAAAAACTGTTTTTT. Its protein is CASTPRDLKNEKLFF.

The chain is built from TRBV10-1 and TRBJ2-1, with 14 bases identical to TRBD2. V lost 6 bases to trimming and J lost 0 bases; unmatched junction nucleotides: 7. This CDR3 region has 18 residues. Germline CDR1 is WNHNN and CDR2 is SYGVQD (reference sequence). The CDR3 region has the DNA TGCGCCAGCAGCCAAAGACTAGCGGGGGGGAACTCCTACAATGAGCAGTTCTTC. Protein product: CASSQRLAGGNSYNEQFF.

The chain links TRBV25-1 to TRBJ1-2; weak D call: TRBD1 (6 bases). The ends were cut back, 4 bases at V and 3 bases at J, with 18 bases in the middle. The germline CDR1 and CDR2 sequences are MGHDK and SYGVNS. The CDR3 contains 16 residues. This chain's CDR3 is CASSGTYRDGDYGYTF. The CDR3 coding sequence is TGTGCCAGCAGTGGCACATACAGGGACGGGGACTATGGCTACACCTTC.

The V call is TRBV9, the J call TRBJ2-3; the D gene is possibly TRBD2 (7 bases). Between the trimmed V and J ends, which lost 0 bases and 8 bases, there was a span of 19 bases. This CDR3 region has 16 residues. The V gene's germline CDR1 is SGDLS and CDR2 YYNGEE. CDR3 sequence reads: CASSVAGGPRDGTQYF. CDR3 bases: TGTGCCAGCAGCGTAGCGGGGGGCCCGAGGGACGGTACGCAGTATTTT.

The chain carries TRBV6-5 and TRBJ2-7; 10 nucleotides align to TRBD1. CDR3 length: 15 residues. Germline V gene lookup returns CDR1 MNHEY and CDR2 SVGAGI. With V trimmed by 8 bases and J by 0 bases, 7 bases remained unmatched. In nucleotides, the CDR3 is TGTGCCAGCGCCTTGGACAGGGGGTCCTCCTACGAGCAGTACTTC. It codes for CASALDRGSSYEQYF.